The 10 T cell receptor beta chains below were found in one sample sequenced in a study of shared clonotypes between healthy human individuals. Naive CD8 isolation took CD45RO-negative cells positively selected for CCR7 and excluded terminally differentiated effector memory CD45RA+ cells. Assay used: immunoSEQ multiplex PCR; TCRdb lists only in-frame clones, some missing. The table shows roughly 2.1 million clones, with just over 90% occurring only once. Sequenced input: naive CD8+ T cells from PBMCs. Receptors originate from a young man in good health. Some clones in this sample may be carry-over from other donors' samples.

The chain couples TRBV29-1 to TRBJ1-1, with a tentative D call TRBD1 (5 bases). V was cut by 3 bases and J by 5 bases, with 13 bases left in between. CDR3 size: 13 residues. Germline V gives CDR1 SQVTM, CDR2 ANQGSEA. The DNA for the CDR3 is TGCAGCGTTGAGCCCGGGGGTCATACTGAAGCTTTCTTT. Its protein is CSVEPGGHTEAFF.

This clone was seen just once. This rearrangement joins TRBV9 to TRBJ1-2; 11 nucleotides agree with TRBD1. The germline CDR1 and CDR2 sequences are SGDLS and YYNGEE. The CDR3 sequence is 18 residues long. V was pared by 3 bases and J by 4 bases, with 14 bases of the junction left unmatched. In DNA form, the CDR3 reads TGTGCCAGCAGCGGAATTCAGGGATCTGGGACAGGGGGCTATGGCTACACCTTC. It specifies CASSGIQGSGTGGYGYTF.

The V and J genes are TRBV21-1 and TRBJ2-1; TRBD2 is the table's D call, not checked against the DNA. TRBV21-1 is deemed a pseudogene. This CDR3 is built from 16 residues. The DNA of the CDR3 is TGTGCCAGCAGCAAAGGCGGGGGGCCCTCCTACAATGAGCAGTTCTTC. Amino acids: CASSKGGGPSYNEQFF.

J is TRBJ2-5 and V is TRBV29-1, with TRBD1 identical over 9 bases. The J call may be in error: the DNA end matches TRBJ2-7 better. Germline-derived CDR1 and CDR2 are SQVTM and ANQGSEA. The CDR3 is 14 residues long. CDR3 region: CSVRNRGLDYEQYF. In DNA, the CDR3 is TGCAGCGTTCGTAACAGGGGGCTCGACTACGAGCAGTACTTC.

The V gene is TRBV11-2, the J gene TRBJ2-7; D is unresolved. The length of the CDR3 is 13 residues. Trimming removed 7 bases from V and 3 bases from J, with 13 bases in between. The germline CDR1 and CDR2 sequences are SGHAT and FQNNGV. CDR3 sequence reads: CASTPGQYYEQYF. CDR3 bases: TGTGCCAGCACTCCAGGCCAGTACTACGAGCAGTACTTC.

V usage is TRBV27 and J usage is TRBJ1-5; the match to TRBD1 covers 9 bases. V lost 3 bases, J lost 0 bases, and 3 bases stayed unmatched. Germline V gene lookup returns CDR1 MNHEY and CDR2 SMNVEV (reference sequence). The CDR3 loop spans 16 amino acids. For the CDR3, the DNA is TGTGCCAGCAGTTTGGAGGGACAGGGTAGCAATCAGCCCCAGCATTTT. This sequence encodes CASSLEGQGSNQPQHF.

The gene calls are TRBV4-1 and TRBJ2-5; D remains ambiguous. The CDR3 has 16 amino acids. CDR1 MGHRA and CDR2 YSYEKL come from the germline V gene. Trimming removed 1 base from V and 3 bases from J, with 15 bases in between. Here the CDR3 DNA reads TGCGCCAGCAGCCAAGTATCCTATTCCGGTGAAGAGACCCAGTACTTC. This sequence encodes CASSQVSYSGEETQYF.

The J gene is TRBJ2-2, the V gene TRBV28; D uncertain. CDR1 MDHEN and CDR2 SYDVKM come from the germline V gene. The CDR3 has 14 residues. Trimming left V 6 bases short and J 2 bases short, with 10 bases between. CDR3 in amino acids: CASRSYSNTGELFF. As DNA, the CDR3 is TGTGCCAGCAGATCTTACAGCAACACCGGGGAGCTGTTTTTT.

V usage is TRBV28 and J usage is TRBJ2-2; 9 positions match TRBD1. V trimming: 6 bases; J trimming: 6 bases; junction bases outside the gene matches: 11. CDR1 is MDHEN and CDR2 is SYDVKM in the germline V gene. The CDR3 has 16 residues. This CDR3 is CASSSWGTGRSGELFF. Written as DNA, the CDR3 is TGTGCCAGCAGCTCCTGGGGGACAGGGAGATCCGGGGAGCTGTTTTTT.

The gene calls are TRBV7-9 and TRBJ1-1; unclear D gene. The CDR3 totals 14 residues. Trimming pared 3 bases from V and 4 bases from J, leaving 12 bases between. Germline V gene data show CDR1 as SEHNR and CDR2 as FQNEAQ (reference sequence). CDR3 in amino acids: CASSFTSRGTEAFF. The CDR3 DNA reads TGTGCCAGCAGCTTTACCTCCCGAGGCACTGAAGCTTTCTTT. The full variable domain, rest sourced from reference TRBV7-9 and TRBJ1-1, is DTGVSQNPRHKITKRGQNVTFRCDPISEHNRLYWYRQTLGQGPEFLTYFQNEAQLEKSRLLSDRFSAERPKGSFSTLEIQRTEQGDSAMYLCASSFTSRGTEAFFGQGTRLTVV.